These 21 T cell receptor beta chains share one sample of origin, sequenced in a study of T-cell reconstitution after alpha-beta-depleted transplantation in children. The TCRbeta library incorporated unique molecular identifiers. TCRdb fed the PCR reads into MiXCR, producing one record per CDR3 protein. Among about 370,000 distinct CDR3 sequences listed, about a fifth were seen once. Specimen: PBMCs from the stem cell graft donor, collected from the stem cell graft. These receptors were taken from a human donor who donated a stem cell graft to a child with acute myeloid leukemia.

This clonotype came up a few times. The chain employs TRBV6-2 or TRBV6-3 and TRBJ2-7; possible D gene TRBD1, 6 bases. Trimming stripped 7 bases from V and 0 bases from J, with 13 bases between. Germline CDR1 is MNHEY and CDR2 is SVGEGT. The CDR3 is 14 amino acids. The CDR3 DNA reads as TGTGCCAGCACTTCGGACAGTAACTCCTACGAGCAGTACTTC. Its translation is CASTSDSNSYEQYF.

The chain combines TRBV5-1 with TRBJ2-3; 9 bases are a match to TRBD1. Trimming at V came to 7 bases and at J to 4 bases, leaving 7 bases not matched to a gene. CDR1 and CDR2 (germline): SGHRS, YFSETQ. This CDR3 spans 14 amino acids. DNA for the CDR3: TGCGCCAGCTCCCGGGACAGGGTAGCAGATACGCAGTATTTT. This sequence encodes CASSRDRVADTQYF.

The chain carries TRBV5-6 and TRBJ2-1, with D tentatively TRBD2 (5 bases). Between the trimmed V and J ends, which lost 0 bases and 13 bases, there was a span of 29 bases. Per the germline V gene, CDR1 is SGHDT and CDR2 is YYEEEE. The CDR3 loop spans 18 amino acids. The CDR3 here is CASSLDLEREWVAMRQFF. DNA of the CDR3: TGTGCCAGCAGCTTGGACCTTGAGAGGGAGTGGGTGGCAATGCGTCAGTTCTTC.

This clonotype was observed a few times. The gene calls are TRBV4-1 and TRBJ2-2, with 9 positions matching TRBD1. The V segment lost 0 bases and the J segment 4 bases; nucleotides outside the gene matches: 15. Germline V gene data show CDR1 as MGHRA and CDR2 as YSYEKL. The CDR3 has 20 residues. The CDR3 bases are TGCGCCAGCAGCCAAGATTGGACAGGGGCGCGACTAACTATCACCGGGGAGCTGTTTTTT. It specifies CASSQDWTGARLTITGELFF.

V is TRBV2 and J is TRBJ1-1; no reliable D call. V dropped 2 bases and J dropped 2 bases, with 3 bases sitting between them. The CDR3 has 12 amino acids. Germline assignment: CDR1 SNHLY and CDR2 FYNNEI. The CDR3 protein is CASSEINTEAFF. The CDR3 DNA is TGTGCCAGCAGTGAAATCAACACTGAAGCTTTCTTT.

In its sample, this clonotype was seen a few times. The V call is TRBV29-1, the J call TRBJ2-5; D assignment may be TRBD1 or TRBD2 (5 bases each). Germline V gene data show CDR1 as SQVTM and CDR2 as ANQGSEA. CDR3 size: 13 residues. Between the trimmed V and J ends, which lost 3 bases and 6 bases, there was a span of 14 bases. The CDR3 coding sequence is TGCAGCGTTGACAGGGACGAGTTGAAGACCCAGTACTTC. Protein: CSVDRDELKTQYF. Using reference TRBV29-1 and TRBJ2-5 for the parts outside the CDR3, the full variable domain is SAVISQKPSRDICQRGTSLTIQCQVDSQVTMMFWYRQQPGQSLTLIATANQGSEATYESGFVIDKFPISRPNLTFSTLTVSNMSPEDSSIYLCSVDRDELKTQYFGPGTRLLVL.

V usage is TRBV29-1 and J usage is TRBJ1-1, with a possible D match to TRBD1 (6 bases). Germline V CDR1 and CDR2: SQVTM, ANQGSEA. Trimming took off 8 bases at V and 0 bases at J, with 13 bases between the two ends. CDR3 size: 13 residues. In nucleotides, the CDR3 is TGCAGCTCCCTTGGACAGATGAACACTGAAGCTTTCTTT. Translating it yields CSSLGQMNTEAFF.

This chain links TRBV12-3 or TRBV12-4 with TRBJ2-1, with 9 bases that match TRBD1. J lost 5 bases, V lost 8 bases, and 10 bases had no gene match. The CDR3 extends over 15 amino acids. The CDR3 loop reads CASGEAGQGNNEQFF. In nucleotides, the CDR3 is TGTGCCAGCGGAGAAGCGGGACAGGGTAACAATGAGCAGTTCTTC.

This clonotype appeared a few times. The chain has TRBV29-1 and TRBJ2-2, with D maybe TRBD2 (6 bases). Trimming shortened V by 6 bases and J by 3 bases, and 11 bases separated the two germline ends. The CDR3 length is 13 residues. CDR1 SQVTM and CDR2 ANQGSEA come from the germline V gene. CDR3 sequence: CSVVTRYTGELFF. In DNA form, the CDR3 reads TGCAGCGTAGTGACTAGGTACACCGGGGAGCTGTTTTTT.

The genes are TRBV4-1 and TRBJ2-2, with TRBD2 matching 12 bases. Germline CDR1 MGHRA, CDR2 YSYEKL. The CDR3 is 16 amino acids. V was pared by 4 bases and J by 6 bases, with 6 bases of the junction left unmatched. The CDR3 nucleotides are TGCGCCAGCAGCCTCCGACTAGCGGGAGTAGCCGGGGAGCTGTTTTTT. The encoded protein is CASSLRLAGVAGELFF.

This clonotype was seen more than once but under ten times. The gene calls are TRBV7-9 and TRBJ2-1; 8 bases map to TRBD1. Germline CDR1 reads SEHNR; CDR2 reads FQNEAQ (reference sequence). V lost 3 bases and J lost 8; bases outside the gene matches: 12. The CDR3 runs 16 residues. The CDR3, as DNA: TGTGCCAGCAGCTTTTCCGGACAGGGTTCGTCGTATGAGCAGTTCTTC. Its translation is CASSFSGQGSSYEQFF.

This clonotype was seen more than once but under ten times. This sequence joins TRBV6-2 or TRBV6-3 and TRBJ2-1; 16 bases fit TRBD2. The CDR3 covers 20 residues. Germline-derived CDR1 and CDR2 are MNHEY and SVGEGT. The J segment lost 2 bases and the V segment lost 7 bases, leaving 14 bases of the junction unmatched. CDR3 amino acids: CASNPCSGTSGRVTYNEQFF. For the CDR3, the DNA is TGTGCCAGCAACCCTTGCTCCGGGACTAGCGGGAGGGTTACCTACAATGAGCAGTTCTTC.

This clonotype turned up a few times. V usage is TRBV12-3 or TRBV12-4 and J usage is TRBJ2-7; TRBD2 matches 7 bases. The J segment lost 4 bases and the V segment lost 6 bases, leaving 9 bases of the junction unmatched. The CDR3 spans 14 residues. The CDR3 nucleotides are TGTGCCAGCAGGCCAGCGGGGCGCTCGTACGAGCAGTACTTC. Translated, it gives CASRPAGRSYEQYF.

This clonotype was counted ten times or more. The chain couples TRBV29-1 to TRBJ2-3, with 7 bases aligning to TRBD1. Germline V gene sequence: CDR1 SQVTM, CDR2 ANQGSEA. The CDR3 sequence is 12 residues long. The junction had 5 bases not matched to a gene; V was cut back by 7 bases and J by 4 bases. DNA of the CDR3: TGCAGCGCCAGACAGGGCGCAGATACGCAGTATTTT. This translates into CSARQGADTQYF.

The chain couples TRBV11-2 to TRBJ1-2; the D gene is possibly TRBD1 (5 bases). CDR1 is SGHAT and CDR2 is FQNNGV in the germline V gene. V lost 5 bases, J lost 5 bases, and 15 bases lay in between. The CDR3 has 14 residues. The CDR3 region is CASSQGIRRYGYTF. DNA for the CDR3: TGTGCCAGCAGCCAGGGAATCAGGCGATATGGCTACACCTTC.

CDR3 in amino acids: CASSLEGREADTQYF. The CDR3 coding sequence is TGTGCCAGCAGTTTAGAGGGCAGGGAAGCAGATACGCAGTATTTT. The rearrangement uses TRBV12-3 or TRBV12-4 and TRBJ2-3; perhaps TRBD1 as D (5 bases). This CDR3 comprises 15 residues. The V and J ends lost 1 base and 4 bases respectively, with 12 bases between them.

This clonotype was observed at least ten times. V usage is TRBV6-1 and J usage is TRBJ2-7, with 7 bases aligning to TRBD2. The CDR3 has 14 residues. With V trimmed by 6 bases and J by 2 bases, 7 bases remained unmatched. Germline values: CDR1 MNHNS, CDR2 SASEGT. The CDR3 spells CASRSSGKTYEQYF. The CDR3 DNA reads TGTGCCAGCAGGTCGAGCGGGAAAACCTACGAGCAGTACTTC.

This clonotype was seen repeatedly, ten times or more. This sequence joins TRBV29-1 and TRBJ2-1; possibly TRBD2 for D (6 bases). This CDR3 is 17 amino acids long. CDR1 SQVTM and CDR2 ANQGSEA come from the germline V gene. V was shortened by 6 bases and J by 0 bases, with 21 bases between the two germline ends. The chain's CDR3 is CSVNSGSSSSSYNEQFF. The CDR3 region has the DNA TGCAGCGTAAATAGCGGCTCTAGCTCTAGCTCCTACAATGAGCAGTTCTTC.

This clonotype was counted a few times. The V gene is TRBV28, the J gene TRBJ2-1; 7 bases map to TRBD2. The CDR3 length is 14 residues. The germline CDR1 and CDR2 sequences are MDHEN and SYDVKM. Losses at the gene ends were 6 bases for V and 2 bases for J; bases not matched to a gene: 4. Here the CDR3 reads CASSLLAPYNEQFF. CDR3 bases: TGTGCCAGCAGCCTACTAGCGCCCTACAATGAGCAGTTCTTC.

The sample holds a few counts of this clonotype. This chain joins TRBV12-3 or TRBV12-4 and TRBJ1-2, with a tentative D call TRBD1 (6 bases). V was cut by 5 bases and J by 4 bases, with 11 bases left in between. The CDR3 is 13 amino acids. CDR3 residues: CASSQGLGYGYTF. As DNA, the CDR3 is TGTGCCAGCAGTCAGGGGTTGGGCTATGGCTACACCTTC.

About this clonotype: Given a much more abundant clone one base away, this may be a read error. The CDR3 bases are TGCACTGCTTTGTGGCAGACCACTGAAGCTTTCTTT. It translates to CTALWQTTEAFF. The V and J genes are TRBV20-1 and TRBJ1-1; no clear D. The germline V gene has CDR1 DFQATT and CDR2 SNEGSKA (reference sequence). The CDR3 loop spans 12 amino acids.